This T cell receptor (beta chain) was retrieved from a study of CD8 T cells in ankylosing spondylitis. Broader study findings: Prior work had noted some motif variants in reactive arthritis blood and synovial fluid. What appeared characteristic of ankylosing spondylitis blood was a TCR beta motif of fewer than ten highly homologous variants. Matched synovial fluid from ankylosing spondylitis patients was reported to be enriched for disease-linked clones.

TCRdb passed the 5' RACE reads through MiXCR, listing each CDR3 protein once. This sample carries around 300,000 distinct CDR3 sequences, around a tenth of them seen once, and the ten largest clones take 9.1%. This clonotype was recorded at least ten times. The antigen is unknown. Source material: blood, either unsorted or a sorted T cell fraction (not recorded which). The clonotype comes from a female donor with ankylosing spondylitis or in good health (not recorded which).

The CDR3 bases are TGTGCCAGCAGCTTAAGCGGGCTTGAAGCTTTCTTT. Protein sequence: CASSLSGLEAFF. The chain employs TRBV7-9 and TRBJ1-1; no clear D. The V and J ends lost 2 bases and 7 bases respectively, with 8 bases between them. The germline CDR1 and CDR2 sequences are SEHNR and FQNEAQ (reference sequence). The CDR3 is 12 amino acids.